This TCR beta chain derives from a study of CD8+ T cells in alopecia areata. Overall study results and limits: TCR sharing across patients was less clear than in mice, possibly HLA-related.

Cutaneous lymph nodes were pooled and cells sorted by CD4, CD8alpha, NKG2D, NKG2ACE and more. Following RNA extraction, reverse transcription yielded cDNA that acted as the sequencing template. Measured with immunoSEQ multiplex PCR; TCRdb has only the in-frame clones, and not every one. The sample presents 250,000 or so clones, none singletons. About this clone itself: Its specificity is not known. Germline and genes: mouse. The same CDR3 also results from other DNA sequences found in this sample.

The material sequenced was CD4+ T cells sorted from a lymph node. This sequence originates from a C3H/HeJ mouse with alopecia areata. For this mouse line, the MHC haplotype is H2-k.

Partial CDR3 DNA: TGTGCCAGCAGCCAAACAGGGAATAACTATGCT. It encodes CASSQTGNNYA. The full-length CDR3 reads as CASSQTGNNYAEQFF. The V call is TRBV5, the J call TRBJ2-1; perhaps TRBD1 as D (6 bases). The read is 4 residues too short to cover the CDR3 end, so that end is filled in from the germline J gene. Germline V gives CDR1 LGHNA, CDR2 YNLKQL (reference sequence). The CDR3 is 15 residues long. The ends were cut back, 2 bases at V and 0 bases at J, with 8 bases in the middle.